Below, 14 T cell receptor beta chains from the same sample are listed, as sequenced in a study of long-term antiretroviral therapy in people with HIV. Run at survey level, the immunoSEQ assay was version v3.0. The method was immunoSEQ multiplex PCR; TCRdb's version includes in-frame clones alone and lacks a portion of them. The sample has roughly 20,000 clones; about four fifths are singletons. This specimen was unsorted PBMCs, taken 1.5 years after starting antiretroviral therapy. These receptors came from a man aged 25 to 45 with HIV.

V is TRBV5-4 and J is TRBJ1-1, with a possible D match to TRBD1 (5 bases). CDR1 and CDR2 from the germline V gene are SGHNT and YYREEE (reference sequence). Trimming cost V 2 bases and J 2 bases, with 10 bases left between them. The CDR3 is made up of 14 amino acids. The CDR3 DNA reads TGTGCCAGCAGCTTCATTACAGGAAACACTGAAGCTTTCTTT. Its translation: CASSFITGNTEAFF.

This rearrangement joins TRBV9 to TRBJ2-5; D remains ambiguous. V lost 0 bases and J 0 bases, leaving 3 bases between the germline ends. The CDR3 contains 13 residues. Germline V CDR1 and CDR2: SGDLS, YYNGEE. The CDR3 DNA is TGTGCCAGCAGCGTAGACGACCAAGAGACCCAGTACTTC. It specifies CASSVDDQETQYF.

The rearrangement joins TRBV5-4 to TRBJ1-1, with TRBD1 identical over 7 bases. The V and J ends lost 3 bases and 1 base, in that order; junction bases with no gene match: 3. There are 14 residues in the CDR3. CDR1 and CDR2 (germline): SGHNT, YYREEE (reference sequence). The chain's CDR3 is CASSSGQRNTEAFF. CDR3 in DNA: TGTGCCAGCAGCTCGGGACAGAGGAACACTGAAGCTTTCTTT.

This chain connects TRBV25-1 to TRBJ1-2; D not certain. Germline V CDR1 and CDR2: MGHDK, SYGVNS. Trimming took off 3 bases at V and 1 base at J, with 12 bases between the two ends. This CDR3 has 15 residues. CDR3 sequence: CASSEDDIYNYGYTF. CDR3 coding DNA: TGTGCCAGCAGTGAGGATGACATCTATAACTATGGCTACACCTTC.

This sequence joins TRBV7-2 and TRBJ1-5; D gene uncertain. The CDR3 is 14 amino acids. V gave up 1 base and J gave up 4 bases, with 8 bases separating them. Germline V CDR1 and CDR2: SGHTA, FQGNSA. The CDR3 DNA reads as TGTGCCAGCAGCTTAGGCCAGGCTAATCAGCCCCAGCATTTT. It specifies CASSLGQANQPQHF.

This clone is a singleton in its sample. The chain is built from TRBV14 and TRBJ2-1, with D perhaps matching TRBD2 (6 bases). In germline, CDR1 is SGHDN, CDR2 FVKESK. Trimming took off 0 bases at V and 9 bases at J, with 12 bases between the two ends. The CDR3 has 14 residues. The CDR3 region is CASSQDIGRGEQFF. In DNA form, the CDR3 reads TGTGCCAGCAGCCAAGATATTGGGCGGGGTGAGCAGTTCTTC.

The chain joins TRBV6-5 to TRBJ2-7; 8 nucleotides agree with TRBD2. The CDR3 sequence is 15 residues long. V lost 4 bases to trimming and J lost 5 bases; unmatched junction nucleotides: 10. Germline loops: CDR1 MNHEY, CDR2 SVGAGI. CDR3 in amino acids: CASSLEAGGMNEQYF. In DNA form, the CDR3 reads TGTGCCAGCAGTTTGGAGGCGGGAGGAATGAACGAGCAGTACTTC.

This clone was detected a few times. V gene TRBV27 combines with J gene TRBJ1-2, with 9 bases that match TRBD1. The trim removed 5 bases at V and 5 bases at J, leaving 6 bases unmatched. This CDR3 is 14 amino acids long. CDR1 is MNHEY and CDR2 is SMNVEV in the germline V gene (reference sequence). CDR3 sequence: CASSGGQGSYGYTF. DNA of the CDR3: TGTGCCAGCAGTGGGGGACAGGGAAGTTATGGCTACACCTTC.

This CDR3 is CATSKEMNTEAFF. CDR3 bases: TGTGCCACCAGCAAGGAAATGAACACTGAAGCTTTCTTT. The chain uses TRBV15 and TRBJ1-1, with unresolved D. The germline V gene encodes CDR1 LNHNV and CDR2 YYDKDF (reference sequence). The CDR3 extends over 13 amino acids. The ends were cut back, 4 bases at V and 0 bases at J, with 6 bases in the middle.

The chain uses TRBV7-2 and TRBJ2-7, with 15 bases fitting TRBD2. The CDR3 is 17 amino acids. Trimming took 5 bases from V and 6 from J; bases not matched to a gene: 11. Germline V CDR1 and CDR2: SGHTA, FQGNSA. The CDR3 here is CASSNPVGLAGGREQYF. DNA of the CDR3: TGTGCCAGCAGCAACCCAGTTGGACTAGCGGGAGGGCGCGAGCAGTACTTC.

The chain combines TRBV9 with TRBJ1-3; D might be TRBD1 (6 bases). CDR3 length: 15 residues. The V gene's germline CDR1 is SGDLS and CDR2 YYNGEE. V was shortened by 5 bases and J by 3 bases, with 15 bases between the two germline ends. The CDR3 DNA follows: TGTGCCAGCAGTAATCCTAACAGGGATGGAAACACCATATATTTT. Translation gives CASSNPNRDGNTIYF.

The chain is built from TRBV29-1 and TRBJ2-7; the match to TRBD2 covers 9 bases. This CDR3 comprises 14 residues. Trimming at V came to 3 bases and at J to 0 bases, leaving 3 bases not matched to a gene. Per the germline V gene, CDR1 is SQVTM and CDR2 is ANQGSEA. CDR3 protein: CSVDGGRASYEQYF. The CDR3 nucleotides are TGCAGCGTTGATGGCGGGAGGGCCTCCTACGAGCAGTACTTC.

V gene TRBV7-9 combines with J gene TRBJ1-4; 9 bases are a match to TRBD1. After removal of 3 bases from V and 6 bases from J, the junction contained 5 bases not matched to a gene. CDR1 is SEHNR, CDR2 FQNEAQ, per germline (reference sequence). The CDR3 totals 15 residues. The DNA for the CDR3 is TGTGCCAGCAGCTTCCCGGGACAGGGACATGAAAAACTGTTTTTT. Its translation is CASSFPGQGHEKLFF.

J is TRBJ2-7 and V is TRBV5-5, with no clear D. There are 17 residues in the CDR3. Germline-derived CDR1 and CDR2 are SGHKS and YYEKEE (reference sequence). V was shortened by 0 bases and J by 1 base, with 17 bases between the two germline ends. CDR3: CASSLGVGYLLSYEQYF. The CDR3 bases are TGTGCCAGCAGCTTGGGGGTGGGGTATCTCCTATCCTACGAGCAGTACTTC. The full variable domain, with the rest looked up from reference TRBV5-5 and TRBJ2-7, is DAGVTQSPTHLIKTRGQQVTLRCSPISGHKSVSWYQQVLGQGPQFIFQYYEKEERGRGNFPDRFSARQFPNYSSELNVNALLLGDSALYLCASSLGVGYLLSYEQYFGPGTRLTVT.